A single sample gave rise to the 18 T cell receptor beta chains below, sequenced in a study of blood T cell repertoires in COVID-19. TCRdb's table, derived via immunoSEQ multiplex PCR, lists solely in-frame clones and lacks some. The table has fewer than 150,000 clones, about 80% seen once. Sequencing used peripheral blood. The receptors were gathered from a woman in her fifties or sixties with acute or convalescent COVID-19.

The V call is TRBV6-1, the J call TRBJ2-7; D perhaps matches TRBD2 (5 bases). Trimming took off 0 bases at V and 0 bases at J, with 12 bases between the two ends. The CDR3 is 16 residues long. CDR1 and CDR2 from the germline V gene are MNHNS and SASEGT. CDR3 region: CASSEAVGASSYEQYF. In DNA, the CDR3 is TGTGCCAGCAGTGAAGCGGTGGGAGCGAGCTCCTACGAGCAGTACTTC.

V usage is TRBV6-5 and J usage is TRBJ1-2; D not resolved. V lost 5 bases and J 2 bases, leaving 12 bases between the germline ends. This CDR3 comprises 14 residues. CDR1 is MNHEY and CDR2 is SVGAGI in the germline V gene. In DNA, the CDR3 is TGTGCCAGCAGTACTATGGGAGAGAACTATGGCTACACCTTC. This encodes CASSTMGENYGYTF.

Details on this clone: The junction shows a germline mismatch at one end, possibly a read error. This rearrangement joins TRBV18 to TRBJ1-1; D remains ambiguous. The CDR3 extends over 14 amino acids. CDR1 and CDR2 (germline): KGHSH, LQKENI. The CDR3 DNA follows: TGTGCCAGCTCATCCCGGACCGGGAACTCTGAAGCTTTCTTT. Protein sequence: CASSSRTGNSEAFF.

This clone was picked up a small number of times. The CDR3 sequence is CATSAKGRTEAFF. The CDR3 coding sequence is TGTGCCACCAGCGCTAAGGGGCGGACTGAAGCTTTCTTT. The rearrangement joins TRBV15 to TRBJ1-1; D perhaps matches TRBD1 (5 bases). CDR1 LNHNV and CDR2 YYDKDF come from the germline V gene (reference sequence). This CDR3 has 13 amino acids. Deletions cut 5 bases from V and 5 bases from J, with 12 bases between.

This clone appeared once. V gene TRBV5-8 combines with J gene TRBJ1-1; D gene ambiguous. Trimming took off 1 base at V and 0 bases at J, with 10 bases between the two ends. CDR3 length: 15 residues. Germline V gene lookup returns CDR1 SGHTS and CDR2 YDEGEE. This chain's CDR3 is CASSLYGRLNTEAFF. In DNA, the CDR3 is TGTGCCAGCAGCTTGTATGGGAGATTGAACACTGAAGCTTTCTTT.

The genes are TRBV29-1 and TRBJ1-1; D call uncertain. Trimming left V 4 bases short and J 2 bases short, with 23 bases between. Germline assignment: CDR1 SQVTM and CDR2 ANQGSEA. This CDR3 has 17 residues. This CDR3 reads CSVGGMISSTPNTEAFF. The CDR3 bases are TGCAGCGTTGGCGGGATGATAAGTTCCACACCAAACACTGAAGCTTTCTTT.

This clone has just one count. This sequence joins TRBV9 and TRBJ1-6; tentatively, D is TRBD1 (6 bases). V was shortened by 0 bases and J by 10 bases, with 14 bases between the two germline ends. The CDR3 contains 15 residues. The germline V gene encodes CDR1 SGDLS and CDR2 YYNGEE. In DNA, the CDR3 is TGTGCCAGCAGCGTAGATCTGGGGGCAAGCTCACCCCTCCACTTT. Amino acids: CASSVDLGASSPLHF.

The chain joins TRBV19 to TRBJ1-5; no reliable D call. Germline CDR1 LNHDA, CDR2 SQIVND (reference sequence). The CDR3 extends over 14 amino acids. Trimming took 7 bases from V and 5 from J, leaving 15 bases between them. The CDR3 DNA reads as TGTGCCAGTACCACGGGGTATCCCCATCAGCCCCAGCATTTT. Translation: CASTTGYPHQPQHF.

The chain couples TRBV30 to TRBJ1-2; D ambiguous. The CDR3 totals 12 residues. Trimming took off 5 bases at V and 1 base at J, with 8 bases between the two ends. Germline loops: CDR1 GTSNPN, CDR2 SVGIG (reference sequence). CDR3 in DNA: TGTGCCTGGTCATCAAATAACTATGGCTACACCTTC. The encoded protein is CAWSSNNYGYTF.

This clone is a singleton in its sample. The CDR3 region has the DNA TGTGCCAGCAGTGATTCTAGACAGGGCCTCTCCTACGAGCAGTACTTC. As protein: CASSDSRQGLSYEQYF. This chain connects TRBV6-1 to TRBJ2-7; 7 bases map to TRBD1. The CDR3 spans 16 residues. CDR1 MNHNS and CDR2 SASEGT come from the germline V gene. V lost 3 bases, J lost 0 bases, and 8 bases stayed unmatched.

The CDR3 DNA is TGTGCCACCGCCGGCGGGCCTGAAGCTTTCTTT. The encoded protein is CATAGGPEAFF. The J gene is TRBJ1-1, the V gene TRBV10-3; D remains ambiguous. The CDR3 has 11 residues. Looked up from germline, CDR1 is ENHRY and CDR2 is SYGVKD. Trimming took off 10 bases at V and 6 bases at J, with 12 bases between the two ends.

On this clone itself: Other DNA sequences in this specimen translate into the identical CDR3. The chain uses TRBV18 and TRBJ1-2; 7 bases agree with TRBD1. Germline trimming cut 3 bases from V and 4 bases from J; bases unmatched to any gene: 2. CDR3 size: 13 residues. Germline V gene sequence: CDR1 KGHSH, CDR2 LQKENI. The CDR3 loop reads CASSPRDSYGYTF. CDR3 coding DNA: TGTGCCAGCTCACCCCGGGACAGCTATGGCTACACCTTC.

The chain recombines TRBV6-1 with TRBJ1-3, with 7 bases aligning to TRBD1. This CDR3 spans 16 amino acids. The junction had 7 bases not matched to a gene; V was cut back by 3 bases and J by 2 bases. The germline V gene encodes CDR1 MNHNS and CDR2 SASEGT. CDR3 protein: CASSELNRGTGNTIYF. The CDR3 DNA is TGTGCCAGCAGTGAGCTTAACAGGGGTACTGGAAACACCATATATTTT.

The CDR3 DNA reads as TGTGCCAGCAGGAAAGGGGTTCTTCGAAACACTGAAGCTTTCTTT. It specifies CASRKGVLRNTEAFF. The V call is TRBV2, the J call TRBJ1-1; tentatively, D is TRBD1 (5 bases). The ends were cut back, 6 bases at V and 2 bases at J, with 16 bases in the middle. CDR3 length: 15 amino acids. The germline V gene has CDR1 SNHLY and CDR2 FYNNEI. The full variable domain, its missing parts supplied by reference TRBV2 and TRBJ1-1, is EPEVTQTPSHQVTQMGQEVILRCVPISNHLYFYWYRQILGQKVEFLVSFYNNEISEKSEIFDDQFSVERPDGSNFTLKIRSTKLEDSAMYFCASRKGVLRNTEAFFGQGTRLTVV.

The V gene is TRBV11-2, the J gene TRBJ2-1; weak D call: TRBD1 (6 bases). Per the germline V gene, CDR1 is SGHAT and CDR2 is FQNNGV. The CDR3 covers 15 residues. Trimming removed 3 bases at V and 7 bases at J, with 16 bases between. CDR3 sequence (DNA): TGTGCCAGCAGCTTCCAGGGGAATGGACGGAATGAGCAGTTCTTC. Translation gives CASSFQGNGRNEQFF.

This rearrangement joins TRBV3-1 (or the pseudogene TRBV3-2) to TRBJ1-1, with TRBD1 matching over 10 bases. V was clipped by 4 bases and J by 3 bases; unmatched bases: 8. Germline assignment: CDR1 LGHDT and CDR2 YNNKEL (reference sequence). The CDR3 totals 16 residues. The CDR3 here is CASSPRPGTGDTEAFF. The CDR3 bases are TGTGCCAGCAGCCCCCGTCCCGGGACAGGGGACACTGAAGCTTTCTTT.

This sequence joins TRBV11-2 and TRBJ1-2; 11 bases are a match to TRBD1. Germline V gene lookup returns CDR1 SGHAT and CDR2 FQNNGV. The CDR3 has 15 residues. The V segment lost 3 bases and the J segment 3 bases; nucleotides outside the gene matches: 3. This chain's CDR3 is CASSFWGQGDYGYTF. The CDR3 DNA is TGTGCCAGCAGCTTTTGGGGACAGGGGGACTATGGCTACACCTTC.

With regard to this clone: The sample carries other DNA sequences with the same CDR3. J is TRBJ2-2 and V is TRBV15; D remains unclear. The ends were cut back, 0 bases at V and 0 bases at J, with 5 bases in the middle. Germline CDR1 is LNHNV and CDR2 is YYDKDF (reference sequence). The CDR3 spans 15 residues. In DNA form, the CDR3 reads TGTGCCACCAGCAGAGATCGGGCGAACACCGGGGAGCTGTTTTTT. This translates into CATSRDRANTGELFF.